This T cell receptor (beta chain) was captured by sequencing in a study of blood T cell repertoires in COVID-19. Study in general: Nucleic acid was either cDNA or gDNA, and it came from T cells, B-cell-depleted T cells, or PBMCs.

Sequencing was performed with immunoSEQ multiplex PCR; in TCRdb, only in-frame clones are kept and a portion is missing. The sample has about 140,000 clones, around nine tenths seen once. The CDR3 is 17 amino acids. V trimming: 5 bases; J trimming: 5 bases; junction bases outside the gene matches: 10. Germline V lookup: CDR1 MNHNY, CDR2 SVGAGI (reference sequence). The sample was peripheral blood. The rearrangement uses TRBV6-6 and TRBJ2-3; 13 positions agree with TRBD2. The receptor's source is a woman aged 40 to 50 with acute or convalescent COVID-19. The DNA for the CDR3 is TGTGCCAGCAGTCTCCGGGTCTGGACTAGCGGGGGAGATACGCAGTATTTT. It is translated as CASSLRVWTSGGDTQYF.